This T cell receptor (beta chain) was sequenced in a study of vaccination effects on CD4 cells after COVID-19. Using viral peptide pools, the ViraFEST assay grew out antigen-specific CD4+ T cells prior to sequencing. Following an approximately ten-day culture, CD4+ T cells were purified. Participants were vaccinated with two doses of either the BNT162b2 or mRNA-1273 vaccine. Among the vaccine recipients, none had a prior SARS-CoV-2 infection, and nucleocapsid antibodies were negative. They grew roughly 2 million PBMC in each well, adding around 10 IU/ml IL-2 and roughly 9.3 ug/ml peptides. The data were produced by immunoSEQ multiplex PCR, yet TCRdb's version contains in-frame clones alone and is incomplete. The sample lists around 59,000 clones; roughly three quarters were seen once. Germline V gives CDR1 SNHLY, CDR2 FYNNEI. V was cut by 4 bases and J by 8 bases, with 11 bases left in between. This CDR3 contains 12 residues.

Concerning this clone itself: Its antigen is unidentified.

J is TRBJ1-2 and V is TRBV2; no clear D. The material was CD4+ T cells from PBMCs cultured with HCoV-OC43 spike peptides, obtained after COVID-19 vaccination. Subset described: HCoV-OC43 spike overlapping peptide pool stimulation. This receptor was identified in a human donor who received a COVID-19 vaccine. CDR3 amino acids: CASSGHQTGYTF. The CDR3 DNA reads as TGTGCCAGCAGTGGTCACCAAACGGGCTACACCTTC.